Listed here are 13 T cell receptor beta chains from one sample, sequenced in a study of TIL therapy for anti-PD-1-resistant metastatic lung cancer. The sample's time point: pre-treatment sample, taken before nivolumab and TIL therapy. The immunoSEQ assay was v3. Repertoires were generated with immunoSEQ multiplex PCR, while TCRdb's copy carries only in-frame clones and drops some. The sample yields tens of thousands of clones, approximately 69% seen once. The input for sequencing was blood, taken at baseline. Receptors originate from a person between 30 and 80 years old with non-small cell lung cancer.

The V call is TRBV2, the J call TRBJ1-2; D unclear. The V end lost 4 bases, the J end lost 8 bases, and 14 bases lay between the germline ends. This CDR3 has 13 amino acids. Germline lookup yields CDR1 SNHLY and CDR2 FYNNEI. CDR3 DNA sequence: TGTGCCAGCAGTGTGAGCCCTCTGGGGGGCTACACCTTC. Translated, it gives CASSVSPLGGYTF.

This chain uses TRBV6-1 with TRBJ2-7, with 7 nucleotides matching TRBD1. This CDR3 has 13 amino acids. CDR1 and CDR2 (germline): MNHNS, SASEGT. V shed 7 bases, J shed 4 bases, and the junction held 7 bases outside the gene matches. For the CDR3, the DNA is TGTGCCAGCAAACAGGGGCCTATGTACGAGCAGTACTTC. This encodes CASKQGPMYEQYF.

The V call is TRBV7-9, the J call TRBJ2-1; TRBD2 matches at 8 bases. The germline CDR1 and CDR2 sequences are SEHNR and FQNEAQ (reference sequence). CDR3 length equals 13 residues. V was clipped by 5 bases and J by 8 bases; unmatched bases: 5. CDR3 sequence: CASSPLAGDEQFF. DNA of the CDR3: TGTGCCAGCAGCCCCCTAGCGGGTGATGAGCAGTTCTTC.

This rearrangement joins TRBV5-1 to TRBJ2-6; no clear D gene. Between the trimmed V and J ends, which lost 0 bases and 0 bases, there was a span of 7 bases. The CDR3 totals 16 residues. CDR1 is SGHRS, CDR2 YFSETQ, per germline. CDR3 sequence (DNA): TGCGCCAGCAGCTTGGGGGCACACTCTGGGGCCAACGTCCTGACTTTC. Translating it yields CASSLGAHSGANVLTF. Full variable domain (rest looked up from reference TRBV5-1 and TRBJ2-6): KAGVTQTPRYLIKTRGQQVTLSCSPISGHRSVSWYQQTPGQGLQFLFEYFSETQRNKGNFPGRFSGRQFSNSRSEMNVSTLELGDSALYLCASSLGAHSGANVLTFGAGSRLTVL.

In this sample, this clone turned up a few times. This chain links TRBV7-2 with TRBJ2-1; perhaps TRBD2 as D (5 bases). V dropped 2 bases and J dropped 0 bases, with 11 bases sitting between them. This CDR3 contains 16 residues. Germline values: CDR1 SGHTA, CDR2 FQGNSA. CDR3 region: CASSLRGTSSYNEQFF. CDR3 coding DNA: TGTGCCAGCAGCTTAAGAGGTACTAGCTCCTACAATGAGCAGTTCTTC.

The CDR3 loop reads CASRGGFSGANVLTF. The CDR3 coding sequence is TGTGCCAGCAGAGGGGGTTTCTCTGGGGCCAACGTCCTGACTTTC. The chain couples TRBV9 to TRBJ2-6; perhaps TRBD1 as D (6 bases). CDR1 SGDLS and CDR2 YYNGEE come from the germline V gene. The CDR3 consists of 15 residues. V was pared by 5 bases and J by 0 bases, with 9 bases between.

The gene calls are TRBV30 and TRBJ1-1, with TRBD1 matching over 8 bases. The trim removed 3 bases at V and 1 base at J, leaving 16 bases unmatched. The CDR3 spans 18 residues. Germline V CDR1 and CDR2: GTSNPN, SVGIG (reference sequence). The CDR3 spells CAWRRKPWTGRGNTEAFF. CDR3 DNA sequence: TGTGCCTGGAGGAGAAAACCATGGACAGGGCGGGGGAACACTGAAGCTTTCTTT.

The CDR3 bases are TGTGCCAGCAGTGGTTTATCGGCGCGGGGAGAGACCCAGTACTTC. Translated, it gives CASSGLSARGETQYF. This chain connects TRBV2 to TRBJ2-5, with D possibly being TRBD2 (6 bases). Germline V gene lookup returns CDR1 SNHLY and CDR2 FYNNEI. Trimming shortened V by 4 bases and J by 4 bases, and 16 bases separated the two germline ends. CDR3 length: 15 residues.

The chain joins TRBV6-1 to TRBJ2-3, with 8 bases identical to TRBD2. The CDR3 spans 16 residues. Trimming removed 0 bases from V and 6 bases from J; junction bases left unmatched: 8. Germline loops: CDR1 MNHNS, CDR2 SASEGT. CDR3 nucleotide sequence: TGTGCCAGCAGTGAAGCACTAGCGGTCCAGGATGATACGCAGTATTTT. Protein sequence: CASSEALAVQDDTQYF.

The rearrangement uses TRBV7-9 and TRBJ2-4, with 8 bases matching TRBD1. The trim removed 6 bases at V and 8 bases at J, leaving 12 bases unmatched. This CDR3 contains 15 residues. CDR1 and CDR2 from the germline V gene are SEHNR and FQNEAQ (reference sequence). CDR3: CASSDGQGGMDIQYF. The CDR3 DNA sequence: TGTGCCAGCAGTGATGGACAGGGCGGGATGGACATTCAGTACTTC.

The chain couples TRBV9 to TRBJ2-7; D not certain. This CDR3 has 14 amino acids. The V end was cut by 4 bases, the J end by 7 bases, with 18 bases between. From germline, CDR1 is SGDLS and CDR2 YYNGEE. The CDR3 DNA reads as TGTGCCAGCAGCAGGACCCTAGGGTCGGTAGAGCAGTACTTC. Amino acids: CASSRTLGSVEQYF.

A few counts support this clone. This chain uses TRBV19 with TRBJ1-1; TRBD1 matches at 12 bases. The germline V gene encodes CDR1 LNHDA and CDR2 SQIVND (reference sequence). The length of the CDR3 is 17 residues. J was trimmed by 3 bases and V by 7 bases; bases with no gene match: 12. The CDR3 spells CASMRRDRGRWDTEAFF. Here the CDR3 DNA reads TGTGCCAGTATGAGAAGGGACAGGGGGCGCTGGGACACTGAAGCTTTCTTT.

The chain uses TRBV6-5 and TRBJ2-1, with 8 bases matching TRBD1. Per germline, CDR1 MNHEY and CDR2 SVGAGI. The CDR3 runs 13 residues. V was clipped by 4 bases and J by 7 bases; unmatched bases: 3. In DNA form, the CDR3 reads TGTGCCAGCAGTTGCCGACAGGGGAATGAGCAGTTCTTC. This sequence encodes CASSCRQGNEQFF.